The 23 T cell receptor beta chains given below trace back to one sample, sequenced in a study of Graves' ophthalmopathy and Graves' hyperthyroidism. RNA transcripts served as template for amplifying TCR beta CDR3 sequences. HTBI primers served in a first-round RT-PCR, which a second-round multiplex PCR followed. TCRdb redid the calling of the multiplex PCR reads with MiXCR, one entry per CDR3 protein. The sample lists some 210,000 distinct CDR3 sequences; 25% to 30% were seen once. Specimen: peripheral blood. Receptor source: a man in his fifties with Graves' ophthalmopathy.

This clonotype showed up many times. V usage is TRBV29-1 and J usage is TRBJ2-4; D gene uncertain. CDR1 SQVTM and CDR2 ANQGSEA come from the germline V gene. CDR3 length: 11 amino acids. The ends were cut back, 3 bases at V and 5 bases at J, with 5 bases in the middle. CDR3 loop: CSVEWQNIQYF. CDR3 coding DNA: TGCAGCGTTGAGTGGCAAAACATTCAGTACTTC.

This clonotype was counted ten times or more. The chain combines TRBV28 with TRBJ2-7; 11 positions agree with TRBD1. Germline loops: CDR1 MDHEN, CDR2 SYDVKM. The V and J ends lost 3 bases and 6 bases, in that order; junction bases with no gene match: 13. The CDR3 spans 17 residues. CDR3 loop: CASSFMQRGTGGSEQYF. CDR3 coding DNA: TGTGCCAGCAGTTTTATGCAACGAGGGACAGGGGGGAGCGAGCAGTACTTC.

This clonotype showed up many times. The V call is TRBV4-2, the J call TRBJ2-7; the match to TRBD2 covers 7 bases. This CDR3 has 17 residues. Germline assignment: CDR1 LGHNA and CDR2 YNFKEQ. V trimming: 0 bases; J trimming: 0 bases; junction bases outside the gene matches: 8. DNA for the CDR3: TGTGCCAGCAGCCAAGATCCTCCGACTAGCCGCTCCTACGAGCAGTACTTC. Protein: CASSQDPPTSRSYEQYF.

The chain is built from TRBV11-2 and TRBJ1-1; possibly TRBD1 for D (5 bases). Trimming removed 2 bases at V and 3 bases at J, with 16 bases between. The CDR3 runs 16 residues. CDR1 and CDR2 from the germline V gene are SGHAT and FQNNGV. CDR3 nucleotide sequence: TGTGCCAGCAGCTTATTTACCCTCTGGGGGGACACTGAAGCTTTCTTT. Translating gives CASSLFTLWGDTEAFF.

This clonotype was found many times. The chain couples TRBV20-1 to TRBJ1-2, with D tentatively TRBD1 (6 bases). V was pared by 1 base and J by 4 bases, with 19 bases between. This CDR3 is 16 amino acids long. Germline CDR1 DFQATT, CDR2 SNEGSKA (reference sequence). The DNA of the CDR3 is TGCAGTGCTAGAGGGGGGGGCCTAGAGGAGAGCTATGGCTACACCTTC. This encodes CSARGGGLEESYGYTF.

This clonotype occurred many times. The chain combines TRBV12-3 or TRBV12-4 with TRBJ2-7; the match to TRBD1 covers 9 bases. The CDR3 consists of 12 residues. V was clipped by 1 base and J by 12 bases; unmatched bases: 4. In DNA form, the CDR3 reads TGTGCCAGCAGTTTAGGACAGGGGGGTAGGTACTTC. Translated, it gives CASSLGQGGRYF.

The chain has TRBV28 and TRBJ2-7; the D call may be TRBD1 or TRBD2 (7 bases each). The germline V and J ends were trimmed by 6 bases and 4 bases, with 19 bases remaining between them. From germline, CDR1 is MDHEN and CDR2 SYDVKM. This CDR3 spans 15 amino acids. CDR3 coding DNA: TGTGCCAGCAGGCCCGGGGAGGGGGCGAAGTACGAGCAGTACTTC. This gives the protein CASRPGEGAKYEQYF.

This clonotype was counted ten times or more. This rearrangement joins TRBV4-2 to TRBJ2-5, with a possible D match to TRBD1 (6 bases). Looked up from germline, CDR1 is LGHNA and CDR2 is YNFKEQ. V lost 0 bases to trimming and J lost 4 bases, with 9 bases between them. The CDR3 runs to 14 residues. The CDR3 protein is CASSQDQGRETQYF. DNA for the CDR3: TGTGCCAGCAGCCAAGACCAGGGGAGAGAGACCCAGTACTTC.

CDR3 residues: CASSLAGLLGTQYF. The CDR3, as DNA: TGTGCCAGCAGCTTAGCCGGACTCCTTGGGACCCAGTACTTC. The genes are TRBV7-6 and TRBJ2-5, with D possibly matching TRBD2 (5 bases). The CDR3 spans 14 residues. The V end was cut by 0 bases, the J end by 7 bases, with 12 bases between. CDR1 is SGHVS, CDR2 FNYEAQ, per germline.

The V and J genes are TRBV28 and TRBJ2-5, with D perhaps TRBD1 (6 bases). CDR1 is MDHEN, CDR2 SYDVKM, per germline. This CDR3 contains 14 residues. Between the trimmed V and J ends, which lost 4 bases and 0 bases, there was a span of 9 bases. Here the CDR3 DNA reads TGTGCCAGCAGTTACAGGGCCTACCAAGAGACCCAGTACTTC. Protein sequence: CASSYRAYQETQYF.

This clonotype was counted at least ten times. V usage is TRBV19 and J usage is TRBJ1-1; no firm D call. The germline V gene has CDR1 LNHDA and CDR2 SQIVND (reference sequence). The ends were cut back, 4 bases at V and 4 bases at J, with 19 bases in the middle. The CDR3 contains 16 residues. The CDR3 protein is CASSTGPLGEGTEAFF. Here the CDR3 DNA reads TGTGCCAGTAGTACCGGGCCCCTTGGGGAGGGCACTGAAGCTTTCTTT.

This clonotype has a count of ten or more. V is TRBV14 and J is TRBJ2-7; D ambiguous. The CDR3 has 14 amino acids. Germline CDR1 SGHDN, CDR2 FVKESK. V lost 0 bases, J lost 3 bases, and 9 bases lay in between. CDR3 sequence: CASSQDLGSYEQYF. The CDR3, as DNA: TGTGCCAGCAGCCAAGATCTGGGCAGCTACGAGCAGTACTTC.

CDR3 sequence: CASSYSHLGNQPQHF. The CDR3, as DNA: TGTGCCAGCAGTTACTCTCATTTGGGCAATCAGCCCCAGCATTTT. The chain is built from TRBV6-5 and TRBJ1-5; D unclear. The germline gives CDR1 MNHEY, CDR2 SVGAGI. The CDR3 extends over 15 amino acids. The V gene lost 0 bases and the J gene lost 2 bases, with 8 bases spanning the gap.

Here the CDR3 reads CASRMSGTGVSYEQYF. CDR3 DNA: TGTGCCAGCAGAATGTCCGGGACAGGGGTTTCCTACGAGCAGTACTTC. V and J are TRBV28 and TRBJ2-7; 10 bases are shared with TRBD1. This CDR3 has 16 amino acids. Unmatched junction bases numbered 9, after V lost 6 bases and J lost 1 base. Germline CDR1 MDHEN, CDR2 SYDVKM.

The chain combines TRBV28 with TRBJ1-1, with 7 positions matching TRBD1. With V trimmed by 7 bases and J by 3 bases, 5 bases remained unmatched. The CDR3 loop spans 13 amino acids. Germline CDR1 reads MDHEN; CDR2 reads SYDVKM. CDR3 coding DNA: TGTGCCAGCAAGGGGGCCGGAGACACTGAAGCTTTCTTT. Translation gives CASKGAGDTEAFF.

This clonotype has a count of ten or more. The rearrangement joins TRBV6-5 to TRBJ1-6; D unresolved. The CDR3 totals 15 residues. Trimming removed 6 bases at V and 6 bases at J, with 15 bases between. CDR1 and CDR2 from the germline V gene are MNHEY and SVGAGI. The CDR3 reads CASSSGQKSNSPLHF. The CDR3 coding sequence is TGTGCCAGCAGCTCGGGTCAGAAAAGTAATTCACCCCTCCACTTT.

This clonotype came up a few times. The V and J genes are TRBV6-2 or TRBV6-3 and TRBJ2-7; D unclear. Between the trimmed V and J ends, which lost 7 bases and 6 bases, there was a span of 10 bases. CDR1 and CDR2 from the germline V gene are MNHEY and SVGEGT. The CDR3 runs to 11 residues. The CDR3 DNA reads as TGTGCCAGCACCGCATCTCGCGAGCAGTACTTC. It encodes CASTASREQYF.

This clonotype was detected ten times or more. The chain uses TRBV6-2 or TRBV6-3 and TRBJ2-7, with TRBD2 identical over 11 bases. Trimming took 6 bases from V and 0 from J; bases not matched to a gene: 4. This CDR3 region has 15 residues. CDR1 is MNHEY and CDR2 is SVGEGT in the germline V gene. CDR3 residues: CASSLGLAASYEQYF. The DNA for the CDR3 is TGTGCCAGCAGCCTGGGACTAGCGGCCTCCTACGAGCAGTACTTC.

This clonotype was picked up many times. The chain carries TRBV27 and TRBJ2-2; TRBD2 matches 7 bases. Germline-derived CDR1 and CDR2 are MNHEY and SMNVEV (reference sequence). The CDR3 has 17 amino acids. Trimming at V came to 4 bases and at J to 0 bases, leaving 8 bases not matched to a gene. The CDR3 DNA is TGTGCCAGCAGTTATCGGGGGGATTGGACGAACACCGGGGAGCTGTTTTTT. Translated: CASSYRGDWTNTGELFF.

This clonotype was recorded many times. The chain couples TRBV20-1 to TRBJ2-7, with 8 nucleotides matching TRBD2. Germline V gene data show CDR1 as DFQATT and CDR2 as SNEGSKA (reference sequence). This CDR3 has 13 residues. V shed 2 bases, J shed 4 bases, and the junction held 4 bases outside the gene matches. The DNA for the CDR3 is TGCAGTGCTAGAACGACTAGCGCGTACGAGCAGTACTTC. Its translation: CSARTTSAYEQYF.

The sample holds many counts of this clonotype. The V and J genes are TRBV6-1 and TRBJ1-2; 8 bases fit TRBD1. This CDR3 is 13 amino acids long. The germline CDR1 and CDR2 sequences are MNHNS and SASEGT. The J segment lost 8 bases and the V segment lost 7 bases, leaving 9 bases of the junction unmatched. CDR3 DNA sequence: TGTGCCAGCACCCTTGACAGGGGCGGCGGCTACACCTTC. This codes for CASTLDRGGGYTF.

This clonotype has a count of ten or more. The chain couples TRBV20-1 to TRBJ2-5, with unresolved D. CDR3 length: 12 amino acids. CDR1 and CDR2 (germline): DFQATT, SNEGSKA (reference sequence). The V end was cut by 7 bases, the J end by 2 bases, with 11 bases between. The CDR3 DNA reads TGCAGTGGGAAGTCTCTTCAAGAGACCCAGTACTTC. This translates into CSGKSLQETQYF.

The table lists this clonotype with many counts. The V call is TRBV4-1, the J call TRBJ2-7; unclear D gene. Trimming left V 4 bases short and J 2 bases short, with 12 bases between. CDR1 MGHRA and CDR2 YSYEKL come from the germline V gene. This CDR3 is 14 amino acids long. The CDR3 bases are TGCGCCAGCAGCCCAATGGGCGCAACCTACGAGCAGTACTTC. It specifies CASSPMGATYEQYF.